What follows are 21 T cell receptor beta chains derived from one specimen sequenced in a study of cytomegalovirus exposure and HLA in healthy donors. Primers: 60 Vbeta forward and 13 Jbeta reverse. The method was immunoSEQ multiplex PCR; TCRdb's version includes in-frame clones alone and lacks a portion of them. This table has around 72,000 clones, about 80% appearing once. Sequencing used PBMCs. The receptors originated from a man aged 50 to 60 in good health and CMV-seronegative.

J is TRBJ2-1 and V is TRBV25-1; 7 positions match TRBD1. The ends lost 7 bases at V and 1 base at J; junction bases unmatched: 4. There are 14 residues in the CDR3. Germline V gives CDR1 MGHDK, CDR2 SYGVNS. The chain's CDR3 is CASKGAGSYNEQFF. The CDR3 DNA sequence: TGTGCCAGCAAGGGGGCCGGATCCTACAATGAGCAGTTCTTC.

The V call is TRBV27, the J call TRBJ2-7; 7 nucleotides line up with TRBD2. V shed 3 bases and J 1 base; nucleotides not matched to a gene: 3. The germline V gene encodes CDR1 MNHEY and CDR2 SMNVEV (reference sequence). The CDR3 totals 14 residues. DNA of the CDR3: TGTGCCAGCAGTTTTCTAGCGGATTCCTACGAGCAGTACTTC. As protein: CASSFLADSYEQYF.

The V gene is TRBV5-4, the J gene TRBJ2-1; 8 positions match TRBD1. The germline V gene has CDR1 SGHNT and CDR2 YYREEE (reference sequence). With V trimmed by 5 bases and J by 2 bases, 9 bases remained unmatched. CDR3 length: 16 amino acids. This CDR3 reads CASRHAPTGAYNEQFF. The DNA of the CDR3 is TGTGCCAGCAGGCACGCTCCGACAGGGGCCTACAATGAGCAGTTCTTC.

The sample holds a few counts of this clone. The chain joins TRBV28 to TRBJ1-1, with no clear D. Germline lookup yields CDR1 MDHEN and CDR2 SYDVKM. V lost 7 bases and J lost 4, with 16 bases in between. The CDR3 is 14 residues long. CDR3 in DNA: TGTGCCAGCAACATTAGAGGGTGGGGCACTGAAGCTTTCTTT. Translating it yields CASNIRGWGTEAFF.

The rearrangement links TRBV28 to TRBJ2-7, with 7 bases matching TRBD2. The ends lost 8 bases at V and 2 bases at J; junction bases unmatched: 3. The CDR3 is made up of 12 amino acids. The germline V gene has CDR1 MDHEN and CDR2 SYDVKM. The chain's CDR3 is CASGGGTYEQYF. CDR3 sequence (DNA): TGTGCCAGCGGGGGAGGGACCTACGAGCAGTACTTC. Together with reference TRBV28 and TRBJ2-7, the CDR3 gives the full variable domain: DVKVTQSSRYLVKRTGEKVFLECVQDMDHENMFWYRQDPGLGLRLIYFSYDVKMKEKGDIPEGYSVSREKKERFSLILESASTNQTSMYLCASGGGTYEQYFGPGTRLTVT.

The chain combines TRBV18 with TRBJ1-2, with 8 bases identical to TRBD1. After removal of 3 bases from V and 3 bases from J, the junction contained 6 bases not matched to a gene. Germline V lookup: CDR1 KGHSH, CDR2 LQKENI. The CDR3 totals 15 residues. The CDR3 reads CASSPIGQGYYGYTF. The CDR3 DNA sequence: TGTGCCAGCTCACCTATTGGACAGGGCTACTATGGCTACACCTTC. The whole variable domain, remainder taken from reference TRBV18 and TRBJ1-2, is NAGVMQNPRHLVRRRGQEARLRCSPMKGHSHVYWYRQLPEEGLKFMVYLQKENIIDESGMPKERFSAEFPKEGPSILRIQQVVRGDSAAYFCASSPIGQGYYGYTFGSGTRLTVV.

This clone has more than one count but fewer than ten. The CDR3 DNA follows: TGCGCCAGCAGCCAAGGCCACCCCACAGGTCAGCCCCAGCATTTT. Residues: CASSQGHPTGQPQHF. The genes are TRBV4-1 and TRBJ1-5, with D maybe TRBD1 (5 bases). The CDR3 spans 15 residues. Per germline, CDR1 MGHRA and CDR2 YSYEKL. The ends were cut back, 1 base at V and 6 bases at J, with 13 bases in the middle.

This clone has just a few counts. The chain links TRBV4-1 to TRBJ1-1; tentative D call: TRBD1 (5 bases). In germline, CDR1 is MGHRA, CDR2 YSYEKL. This CDR3 contains 16 residues. Trimming stripped 2 bases from V and 0 bases from J, with 13 bases between. CDR3 loop: CASSQILAGLNTEAFF. In DNA form, the CDR3 reads TGCGCCAGCAGCCAAATTTTAGCAGGGCTGAACACTGAAGCTTTCTTT.

This chain uses TRBV11-2 with TRBJ2-1; 7 bases line up with TRBD1. Trimming cost V 5 bases and J 0 bases; bases outside gene matches: 4. Germline V lookup: CDR1 SGHAT, CDR2 FQNNGV. CDR3 length: 15 amino acids. The CDR3 is CASSQTGVSYNEQFF. CDR3 coding DNA: TGTGCCAGCAGCCAAACAGGGGTCTCCTACAATGAGCAGTTCTTC.

The chain joins TRBV6-5 to TRBJ2-7, with D possibly matching TRBD1 (6 bases). V lost 0 bases and J 2 bases, leaving 11 bases between the germline ends. CDR1 and CDR2 from the germline V gene are MNHEY and SVGAGI. The CDR3 runs 15 residues. The CDR3 region is CASSYSGQETYEQYF. In DNA form, the CDR3 reads TGTGCCAGCAGTTACTCGGGACAAGAAACCTACGAGCAGTACTTC.

This clone is a singleton in its sample. The gene calls are TRBV6-5 and TRBJ2-1, with 8 bases aligning to TRBD2. CDR3 length: 13 residues. V shed 7 bases, J shed 6 bases, and the junction held 5 bases outside the gene matches. CDR1 is MNHEY, CDR2 SVGAGI, per germline. This chain's CDR3 is CASKTLAGNEQFF. In nucleotides, the CDR3 is TGTGCCAGCAAGACGCTAGCGGGCAATGAGCAGTTCTTC.

This chain connects TRBV27 to TRBJ1-4; the D gene is possibly TRBD1 (5 bases). Germline V gene sequence: CDR1 MNHEY, CDR2 SMNVEV (reference sequence). The V gene lost 5 bases and the J gene lost 8 bases, with 12 bases spanning the gap. The CDR3 totals 13 residues. The CDR3 DNA reads TGTGCCAGCAGTACCCCCAAGGGGGAAAAACTGTTTTTT. Amino acid sequence: CASSTPKGEKLFF.

Note on this clone: No DNA is shown, since the ends of the CDR3 on it are uncertain; the CDR3 is the one TCRdb lists. The V call is TRBV7-2, the J call TRBJ1-1. The CDR3 length is 14 residues, termini included. CDR1 and CDR2 from the germline V gene are SGHTA and FQGNSA. CDR3 residues: CASSLGGWGGGSFF.

V gene TRBV28 combines with J gene TRBJ2-5; D uncertain. The CDR3 has 11 residues. Looked up from germline, CDR1 is MDHEN and CDR2 is SYDVKM. V was trimmed by 5 bases and J by 5 bases, leaving 6 bases between them. The CDR3 reads CASSEVETQYF. The CDR3 coding sequence is TGTGCCAGCAGTGAGGTGGAGACCCAGTACTTC. The complete variable domain, with remaining parts taken from reference TRBV28 and TRBJ2-5, reads DVKVTQSSRYLVKRTGEKVFLECVQDMDHENMFWYRQDPGLGLRLIYFSYDVKMKEKGDIPEGYSVSREKKERFSLILESASTNQTSMYLCASSEVETQYFGPGTRLLVL.

This clone has just one count. The rearrangement uses TRBV6-5 and TRBJ1-1; no reliable D call. Trimming shortened V by 2 bases and J by 10 bases, and 17 bases separated the two germline ends. This CDR3 is 14 amino acids long. Per germline, CDR1 MNHEY and CDR2 SVGAGI. The CDR3 DNA reads as TGTGCCAGCAGTTACCACATGGATGGAGGGATAGCTTTCTTT. Translating it yields CASSYHMDGGIAFF.

This clone was observed a few times. The gene calls are TRBV5-4 and TRBJ1-1; 9 nucleotides agree with TRBD1. The CDR3 is made up of 15 amino acids. CDR1 and CDR2 from the germline V gene are SGHNT and YYREEE (reference sequence). V lost 4 bases to trimming and J lost 4 bases; unmatched junction nucleotides: 8. CDR3 sequence: CASSTPGQGFTEAFF. The CDR3 coding sequence is TGTGCCAGCAGCACGCCGGGACAGGGTTTCACTGAAGCTTTCTTT. Full variable domain (remainder filled in from reference TRBV5-4 and TRBJ1-1): ETGVTQSPTHLIKTRGQQVTLRCSSQSGHNTVSWYQQALGQGPQFIFQYYREEENGRGNFPPRFSGLQFPNYSSELNVNALELDDSALYLCASSTPGQGFTEAFFGQGTRLTVV.

The rearrangement uses TRBV7-8 and TRBJ1-1; 11 nucleotides match TRBD1. The CDR3 has 16 amino acids. Per the germline V gene, CDR1 is SGHVS and CDR2 is FQNEAQ. The junction had 6 bases not matched to a gene; V was cut back by 1 base and J by 5 bases. Here the CDR3 DNA reads TGTGCCAGCAGCTTAGGTAGGACAGGGGGCTTGACTGAAGCTTTCTTT. Translating it yields CASSLGRTGGLTEAFF.

V gene TRBV28 combines with J gene TRBJ1-5, with D perhaps matching TRBD1 (6 bases). This CDR3 region has 14 residues. CDR1 and CDR2 (germline): MDHEN, SYDVKM. CDR3 sequence (DNA): TGTGCGATTCGGGGAGGGGGTAGCAATCAGCCCCAGCATTTT. It encodes CAIRGGGSNQPQHF.

The chain joins TRBV19 to TRBJ2-7, with no clear D. V was pared by 4 bases and J by 4 bases, with 5 bases between. The V gene's germline CDR1 is LNHDA and CDR2 SQIVND (reference sequence). This CDR3 has 11 residues. CDR3 sequence: CASSNRYEQYF. The CDR3 coding sequence is TGTGCCAGTAGTAACAGATACGAGCAGTACTTC. The full variable domain, its missing parts supplied by reference TRBV19 and TRBJ2-7, is DGGITQSPKYLFRKEGQNVTLSCEQNLNHDAMYWYRQDPGQGLRLIYYSQIVNDFQKGDIAEGYSVSREKKESFPLTVTSAQKNPTAFYLCASSNRYEQYFGPGTRLTVT.

The chain couples TRBV6-5 to TRBJ2-5; D call uncertain. Germline V gene sequence: CDR1 MNHEY, CDR2 SVGAGI. V was shortened by 9 bases and J by 5 bases, with 19 bases between the two germline ends. The CDR3 sequence is 14 residues long. CDR3 loop: CASKNYAAEETQYF. CDR3 in DNA: TGTGCCAGTAAAAATTATGCGGCTGAGGAGACCCAGTACTTC.

The V call is TRBV4-2, the J call TRBJ2-1; a weak D match, TRBD2 (6 bases). The CDR3 totals 14 residues. Per the germline V gene, CDR1 is LGHNA and CDR2 is YNFKEQ. The ends were cut back, 2 bases at V and 4 bases at J, with 9 bases in the middle. CDR3 in amino acids: CASSQPGLYNEQFF. The CDR3, as DNA: TGTGCCAGCAGCCAACCAGGACTATACAATGAGCAGTTCTTC.